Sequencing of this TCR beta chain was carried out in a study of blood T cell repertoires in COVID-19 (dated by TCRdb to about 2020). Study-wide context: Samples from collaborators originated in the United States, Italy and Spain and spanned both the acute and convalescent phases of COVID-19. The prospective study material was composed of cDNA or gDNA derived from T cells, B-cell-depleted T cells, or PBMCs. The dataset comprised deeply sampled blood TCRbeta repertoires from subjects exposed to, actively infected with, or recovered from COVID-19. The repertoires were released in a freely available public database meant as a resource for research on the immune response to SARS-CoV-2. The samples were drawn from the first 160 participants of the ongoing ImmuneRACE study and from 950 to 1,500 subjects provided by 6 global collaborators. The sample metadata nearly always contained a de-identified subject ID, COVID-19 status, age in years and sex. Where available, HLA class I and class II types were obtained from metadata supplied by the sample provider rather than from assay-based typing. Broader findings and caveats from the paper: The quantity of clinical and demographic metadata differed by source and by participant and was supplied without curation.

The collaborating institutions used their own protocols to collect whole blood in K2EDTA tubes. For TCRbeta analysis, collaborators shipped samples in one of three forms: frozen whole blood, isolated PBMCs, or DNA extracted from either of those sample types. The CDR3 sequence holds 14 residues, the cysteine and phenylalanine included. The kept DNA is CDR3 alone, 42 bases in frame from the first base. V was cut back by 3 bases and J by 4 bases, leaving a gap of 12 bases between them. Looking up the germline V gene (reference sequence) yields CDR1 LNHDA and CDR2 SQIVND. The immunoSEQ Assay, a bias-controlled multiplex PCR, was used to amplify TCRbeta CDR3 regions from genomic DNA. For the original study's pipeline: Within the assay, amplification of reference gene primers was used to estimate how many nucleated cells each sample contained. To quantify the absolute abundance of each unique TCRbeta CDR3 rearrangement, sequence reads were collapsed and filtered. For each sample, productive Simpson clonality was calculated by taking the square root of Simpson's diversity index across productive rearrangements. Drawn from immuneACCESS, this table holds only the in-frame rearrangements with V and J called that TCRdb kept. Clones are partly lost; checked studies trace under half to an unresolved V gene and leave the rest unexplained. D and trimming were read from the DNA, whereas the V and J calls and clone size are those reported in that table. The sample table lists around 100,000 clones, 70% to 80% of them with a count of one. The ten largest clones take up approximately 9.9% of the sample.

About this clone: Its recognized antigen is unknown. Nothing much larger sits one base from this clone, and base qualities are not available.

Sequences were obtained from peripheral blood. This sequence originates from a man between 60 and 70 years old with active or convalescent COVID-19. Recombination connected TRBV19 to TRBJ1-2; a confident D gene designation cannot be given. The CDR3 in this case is CASSISGRLYGYTF. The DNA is TGTGCCAGTAGTATCTCCGGCAGGCTCTATGGCTACACCTTC.